This T cell receptor (beta chain) is from a study of T-cell memory formation after mild COVID-19. On the study more broadly: TCR clusters mostly belonged to single donors.

The germline V gene encodes CDR1 SEHNR and CDR2 FQNEAQ (reference sequence). The V end lost 3 bases, the J end lost 7 bases, and 13 bases lay between the germline ends. The CDR3 has 14 residues. TCRdb passed the 5' RACE reads through MiXCR, listing each CDR3 protein once. The data contain around 500,000 distinct CDR3 sequences, 15% to 20% of them singletons. This TCR was sampled from an adult woman who had mild COVID-19 (a few samples of this study predate the infection). Cell type and time point are not known. The V and J genes are TRBV7-9 and TRBJ2-1; TRBD2 is a possible D gene (5 bases). The specimen was PBMCs or a T cell subset sorted from them (not recorded which). The DNA of the CDR3 is TGTGCCAGCAGCTTCGGACCGACGGGGAATGAGCAGTTCTTC. Its protein product is CASSFGPTGNEQFF.